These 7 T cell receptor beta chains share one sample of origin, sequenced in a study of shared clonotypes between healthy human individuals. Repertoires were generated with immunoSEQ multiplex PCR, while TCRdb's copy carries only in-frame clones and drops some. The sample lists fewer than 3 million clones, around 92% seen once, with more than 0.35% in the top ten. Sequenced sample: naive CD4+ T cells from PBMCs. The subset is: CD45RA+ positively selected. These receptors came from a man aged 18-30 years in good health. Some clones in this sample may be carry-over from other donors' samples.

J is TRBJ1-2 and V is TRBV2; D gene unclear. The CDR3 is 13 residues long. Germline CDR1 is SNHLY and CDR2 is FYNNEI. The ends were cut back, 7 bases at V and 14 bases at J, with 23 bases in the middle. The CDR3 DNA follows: TGTGCCAGCAAGGGTAATATATTATCTATGAGGACCTTC. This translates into CASKGNILSMRTF.

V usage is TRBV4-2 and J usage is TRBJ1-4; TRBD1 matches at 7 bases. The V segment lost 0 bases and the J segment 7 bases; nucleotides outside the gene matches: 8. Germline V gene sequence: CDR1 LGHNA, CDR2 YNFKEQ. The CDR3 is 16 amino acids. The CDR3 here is CASSQDGRQGPEKLFF. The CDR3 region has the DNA TGTGCCAGCAGCCAAGATGGGAGACAGGGCCCTGAAAAACTGTTTTTT.

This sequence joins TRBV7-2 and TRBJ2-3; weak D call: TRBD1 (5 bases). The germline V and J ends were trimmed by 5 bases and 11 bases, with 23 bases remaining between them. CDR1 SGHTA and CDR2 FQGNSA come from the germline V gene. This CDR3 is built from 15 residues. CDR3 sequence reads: CASSTQTTGHERQYF. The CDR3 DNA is TGTGCCAGCAGCACACAGACGACCGGACACGAAAGGCAGTATTTT. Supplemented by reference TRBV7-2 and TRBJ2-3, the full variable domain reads GAGVSQSPSNKVTEKGKDVELRCDPISGHTALYWYRQSLGQGLEFLIYFQGNSAPDKSGLPSDRFSAERTGGSVSTLTIQRTQQEDSAVYLCASSTQTTGHERQYFGPGTRLTVL.

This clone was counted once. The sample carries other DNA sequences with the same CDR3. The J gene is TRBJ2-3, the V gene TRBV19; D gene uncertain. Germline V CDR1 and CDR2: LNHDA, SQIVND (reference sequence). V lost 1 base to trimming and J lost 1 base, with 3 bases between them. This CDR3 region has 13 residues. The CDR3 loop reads CASSIGRTDTQYF. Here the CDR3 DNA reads TGTGCCAGTAGTATAGGACGCACAGATACGCAGTATTTT.

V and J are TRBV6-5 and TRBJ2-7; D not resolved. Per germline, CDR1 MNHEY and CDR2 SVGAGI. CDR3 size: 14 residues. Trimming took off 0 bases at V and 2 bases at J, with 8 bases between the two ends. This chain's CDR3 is CASSYSVGTYEQYF. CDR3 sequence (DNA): TGTGCCAGCAGTTACTCTGTCGGAACCTACGAGCAGTACTTC.

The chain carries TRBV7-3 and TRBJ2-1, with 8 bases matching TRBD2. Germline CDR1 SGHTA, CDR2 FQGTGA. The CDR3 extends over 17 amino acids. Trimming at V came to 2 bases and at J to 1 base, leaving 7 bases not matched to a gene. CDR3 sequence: CASSLVSGSGSYNEQFF. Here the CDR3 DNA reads TGTGCCAGCAGCTTAGTCAGCGGGAGTGGGTCCTACAATGAGCAGTTCTTC.

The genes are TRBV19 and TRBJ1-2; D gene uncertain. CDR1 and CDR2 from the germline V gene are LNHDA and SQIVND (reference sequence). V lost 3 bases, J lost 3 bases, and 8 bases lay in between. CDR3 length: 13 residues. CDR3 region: CASSMAQDYGYTF. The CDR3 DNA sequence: TGTGCCAGTAGTATGGCACAAGACTATGGCTACACCTTC.